Here is one T cell receptor (beta chain) with its context. The antigen is not known. The library protocol tagged each TCR cDNA with a unique molecular identifier. TCRdb called the 5' RACE reads again in MiXCR, with one record for every CDR3 protein. The profile shows 90,000 to 95,000 distinct CDR3 sequences, 12% of them singletons. The record originates from a study of spatial heterogeneity in lung cancer. Study-level results: Among blood samples, ubiquitous expanded tumor TCRs appeared more at resection than at follow-up.

This CDR3 is built from 12 residues. V was trimmed by 4 bases and J by 5 bases, leaving 11 bases between them. The germline V gene encodes CDR1 DFQATT and CDR2 SNEGSKA (reference sequence). Time point here: sample taken at primary tumor resection. The authors sequenced whole RNA from tumor, nontumor lung or frozen PBMC without sorting. The rearrangement links TRBV20-1 to TRBJ2-5; possibly TRBD2 for D (6 bases). The material was PBMCs, obtained at surgery. The clonotype comes from a male donor with early-stage non-small cell lung cancer. In nucleotides, the CDR3 is TGCAGTGCTATGGCGGGGAGGGAGACCCAGTACTTC. Its protein is CSAMAGRETQYF.